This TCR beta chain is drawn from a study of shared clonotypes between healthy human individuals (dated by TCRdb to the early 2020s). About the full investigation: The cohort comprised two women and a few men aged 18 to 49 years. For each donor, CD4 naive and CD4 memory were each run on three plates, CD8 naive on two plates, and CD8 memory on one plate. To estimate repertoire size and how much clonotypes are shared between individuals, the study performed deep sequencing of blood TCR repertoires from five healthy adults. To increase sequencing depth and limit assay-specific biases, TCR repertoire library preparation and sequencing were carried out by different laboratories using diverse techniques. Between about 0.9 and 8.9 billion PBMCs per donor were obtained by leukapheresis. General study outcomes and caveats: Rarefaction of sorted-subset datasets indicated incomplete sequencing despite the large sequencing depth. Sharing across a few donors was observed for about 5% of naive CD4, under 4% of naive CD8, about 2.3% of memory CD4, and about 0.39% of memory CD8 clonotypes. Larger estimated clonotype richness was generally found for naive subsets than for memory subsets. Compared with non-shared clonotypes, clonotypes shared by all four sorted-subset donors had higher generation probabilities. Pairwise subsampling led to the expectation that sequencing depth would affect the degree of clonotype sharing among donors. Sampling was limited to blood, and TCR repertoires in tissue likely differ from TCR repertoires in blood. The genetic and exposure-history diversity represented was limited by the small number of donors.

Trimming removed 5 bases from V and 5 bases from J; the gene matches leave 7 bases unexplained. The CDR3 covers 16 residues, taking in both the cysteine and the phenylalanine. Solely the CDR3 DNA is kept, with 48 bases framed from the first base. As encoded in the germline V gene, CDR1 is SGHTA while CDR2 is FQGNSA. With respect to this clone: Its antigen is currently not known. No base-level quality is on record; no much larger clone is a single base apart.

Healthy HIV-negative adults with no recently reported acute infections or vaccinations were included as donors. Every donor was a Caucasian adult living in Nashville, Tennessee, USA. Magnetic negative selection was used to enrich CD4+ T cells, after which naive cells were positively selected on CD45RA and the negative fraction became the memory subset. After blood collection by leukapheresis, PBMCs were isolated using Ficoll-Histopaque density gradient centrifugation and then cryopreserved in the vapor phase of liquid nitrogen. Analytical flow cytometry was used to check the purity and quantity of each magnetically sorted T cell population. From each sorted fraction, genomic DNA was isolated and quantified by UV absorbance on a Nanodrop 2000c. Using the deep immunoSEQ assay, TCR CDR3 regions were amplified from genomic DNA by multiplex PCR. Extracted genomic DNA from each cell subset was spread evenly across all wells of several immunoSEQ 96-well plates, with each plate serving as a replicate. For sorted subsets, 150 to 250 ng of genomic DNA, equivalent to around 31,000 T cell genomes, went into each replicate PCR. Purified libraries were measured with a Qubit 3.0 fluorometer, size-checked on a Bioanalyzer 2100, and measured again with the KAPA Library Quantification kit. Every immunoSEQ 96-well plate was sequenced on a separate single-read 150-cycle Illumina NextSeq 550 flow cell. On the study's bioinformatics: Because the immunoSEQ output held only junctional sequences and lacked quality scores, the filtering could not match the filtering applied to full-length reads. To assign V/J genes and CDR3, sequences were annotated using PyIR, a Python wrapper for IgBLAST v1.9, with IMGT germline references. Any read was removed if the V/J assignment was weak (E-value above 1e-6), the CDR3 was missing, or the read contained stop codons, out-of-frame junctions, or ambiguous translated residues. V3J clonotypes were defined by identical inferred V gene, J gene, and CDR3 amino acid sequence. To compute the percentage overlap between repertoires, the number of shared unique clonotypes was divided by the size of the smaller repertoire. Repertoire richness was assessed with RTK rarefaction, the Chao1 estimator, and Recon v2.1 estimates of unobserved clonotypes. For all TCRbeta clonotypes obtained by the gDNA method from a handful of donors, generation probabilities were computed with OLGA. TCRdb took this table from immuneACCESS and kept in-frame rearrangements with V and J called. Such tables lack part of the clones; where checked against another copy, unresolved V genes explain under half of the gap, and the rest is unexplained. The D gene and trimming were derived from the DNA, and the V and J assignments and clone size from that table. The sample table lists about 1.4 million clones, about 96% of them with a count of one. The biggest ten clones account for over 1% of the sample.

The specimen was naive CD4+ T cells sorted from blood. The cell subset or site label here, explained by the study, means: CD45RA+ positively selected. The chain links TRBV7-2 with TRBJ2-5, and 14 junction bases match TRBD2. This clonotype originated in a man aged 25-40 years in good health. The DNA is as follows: TGTGCCAGCAGCACGCGACTAGCGGGAGGGGTGGAGACCCAGTACTTC. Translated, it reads CASSTRLAGGVETQYF.